This TCR beta chain was captured in a study of brain T cells in children with intractable seizures. Libraries were prepared by immunoSEQ multiplex PCR; TCRdb keeps only in-frame clonotypes and omits some of them. This table has about 80,000 clones, about 90% appearing once. Sequencing was limited to surgery cases with top T cell transcript signatures in brain tissue. Overall study findings and caveats: Absence of clones before surgery may stem from lower sequencing depth. Viral specificity was inferred only from CDR3 similarity; HCMV serostatus was unknown.

Worth noting for this clone: The antigen is not known.

The receptor was isolated from a girl aged 2-10 years with Rasmussen encephalitis and intractable seizures. The sequences come from peripheral blood, collected at surgery.

The CDR3 DNA sequence: TGTGCCAGCAGTTTGGGACGAAGGATGGAAGCTTTCTTT. Protein product: CASSLGRRMEAFF. The chain is built from TRBV27 and TRBJ1-1; weak D call: TRBD1 (5 bases). V gave up 3 bases and J gave up 8 bases, with 13 bases separating them. This CDR3 region has 13 residues. Germline CDR1 reads MNHEY; CDR2 reads SMNVEV (reference sequence).